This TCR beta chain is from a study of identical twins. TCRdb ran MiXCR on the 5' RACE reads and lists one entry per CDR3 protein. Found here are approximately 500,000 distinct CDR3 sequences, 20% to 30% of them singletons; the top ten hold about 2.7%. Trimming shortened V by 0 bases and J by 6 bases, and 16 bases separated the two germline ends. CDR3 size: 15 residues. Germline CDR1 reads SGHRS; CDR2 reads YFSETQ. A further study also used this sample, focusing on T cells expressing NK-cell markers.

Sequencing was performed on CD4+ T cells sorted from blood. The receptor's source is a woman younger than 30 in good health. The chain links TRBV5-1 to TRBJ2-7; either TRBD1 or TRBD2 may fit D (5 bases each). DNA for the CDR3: TGCGCCAGCAGCTTGGTTGGGGCTCCTGGAGGCGAGCAGTACTTC. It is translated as CASSLVGAPGGEQYF.